The 21 T cell receptor beta chains below were found in one sample sequenced in a study of vaccination effects on CD4 cells after COVID-19. Profiling relied on immunoSEQ multiplex PCR, and the TCRdb table lists in-frame clones only, not all of them. Of roughly 61,000 clones in the sample, roughly 79% were seen once. After expansion with viral peptide pools in the ViraFEST assay, antigen-specific CD4+ T cells were sequenced. Investigators separated out CD4+ T cells once approximately 9 days of culture had passed. No antigen is known for these receptors. The source was CD4+ T cells from PBMCs cultured with HCoV-229E spike peptides, collected before COVID-19 vaccination. Receptors originate from a human donor who received a COVID-19 vaccine.

The V call is TRBV9, the J call TRBJ1-1, with D possibly TRBD1 on 5 matching bases. The CDR3 contains 14 residues. V lost 0 bases and J lost 5, with 11 bases in between. Per the germline V gene, CDR1 is SGDLS and CDR2 is YYNGEE. In nucleotides, the CDR3 is TGTGCCAGCAGCGTAGCGGAGGGGACGACTGAAGCTTTCTTT. The encoded protein is CASSVAEGTTEAFF.

The rearrangement links TRBV12-5 to TRBJ1-3, with D unresolved. The CDR3 consists of 13 residues. Trimming took 7 bases from V and 0 from J, leaving 7 bases between them. The V gene's germline CDR1 is LGHNT and CDR2 FRNRAP. The CDR3 nucleotides are TGTGCTAGTGTAGAGAACTCTGGAAACACCATATATTTT. Amino acids: CASVENSGNTIYF.

The chain links TRBV5-1 to TRBJ2-5, with TRBD2 matching 12 bases. This CDR3 has 15 amino acids. The germline V gene encodes CDR1 SGHRS and CDR2 YFSETQ. V trimming: 6 bases; J trimming: 5 bases; junction bases outside the gene matches: 8. CDR3 bases: TGCGCCAGCAACCCTCTAGCGGGGGGGCGGGAGACCCAGTACTTC. This sequence encodes CASNPLAGGRETQYF.

V gene TRBV5-1 combines with J gene TRBJ1-6; perhaps TRBD1 as D (5 bases). The CDR3 is made up of 15 amino acids. The V end was cut by 4 bases, the J end by 4 bases, with 12 bases between. The germline CDR1 and CDR2 sequences are SGHRS and YFSETQ. CDR3 amino acids: CASSGADGYNSPLHF. Written as DNA, the CDR3 is TGCGCCAGCAGCGGGGCTGATGGATATAATTCACCCCTCCACTTT.

In its sample, this clone was seen a few times. This chain uses TRBV24-1 with TRBJ2-3, with D perhaps TRBD2 (7 bases). Per germline, CDR1 KGHDR and CDR2 SFDVKD. V was cut by 5 bases and J by 5 bases, with 16 bases left in between. The CDR3 has 15 amino acids. CDR3 protein: CATSVRGGGGDTQYF. The CDR3 region has the DNA TGTGCCACCAGTGTAAGAGGCGGGGGCGGAGATACGCAGTATTTT.

This sequence joins TRBV20-1 and TRBJ1-4, with a weak D call TRBD1 (6 bases). Trimming removed 3 bases at V and 4 bases at J, with 12 bases between. Germline V lookup: CDR1 DFQATT, CDR2 SNEGSKA (reference sequence). CDR3 length: 14 residues. CDR3 residues: CSASRRGHNEKLFF. Written as DNA, the CDR3 is TGCAGTGCTAGTCGCCGGGGACATAATGAAAAACTGTTTTTT.

The chain couples TRBV4-1 to TRBJ1-5; 7 nucleotides line up with TRBD1. Losses at the gene ends were 1 base for V and 4 bases for J; bases not matched to a gene: 7. Germline CDR1 and CDR2: MGHRA and YSYEKL. CDR3 length: 16 amino acids. CDR3 loop: CASSQGVTGWNQPQHF. In DNA form, the CDR3 reads TGCGCCAGCAGCCAAGGTGTGACAGGGTGGAATCAGCCCCAGCATTTT.

The table lists this clone with a count of one. The chain combines TRBV2 with TRBJ2-3, with D possibly TRBD2 on 6 matching bases. V was trimmed by 1 base and J by 6 bases, leaving 14 bases between them. Germline V gene data show CDR1 as SNHLY and CDR2 as FYNNEI. This CDR3 is 15 amino acids long. CDR3 DNA sequence: TGTGCCAGCAGTGAAGATGTGCGGGGCTTCGATACGCAGTATTTT. This gives the protein CASSEDVRGFDTQYF.

This clone has just one count. This chain uses TRBV18 with TRBJ2-3, with 7 nucleotides matching TRBD1. The CDR3 totals 15 residues. J was trimmed by 2 bases and V by 6 bases; bases with no gene match: 8. Germline CDR1 is KGHSH and CDR2 is LQKENI. The CDR3 DNA reads as TGTGCCAGCTCGCAAAACAGGGGTAACACAGATACGCAGTATTTT. Translated: CASSQNRGNTDTQYF.

The V and J genes are TRBV27 and TRBJ2-2, with TRBD1 as a possible D gene (6 bases). This CDR3 has 15 residues. Trimming left V 4 bases short and J 4 bases short, with 13 bases between. Germline loops: CDR1 MNHEY, CDR2 SMNVEV (reference sequence). The CDR3 DNA is TGTGCCAGCAGTTCGCAGGGGTTTACCACCGGGGAGCTGTTTTTT. It is translated as CASSSQGFTTGELFF.

V gene TRBV5-1 combines with J gene TRBJ2-1; D possibly corresponds to TRBD2 (6 bases). Germline values: CDR1 SGHRS, CDR2 YFSETQ. Trimming took off 4 bases at V and 4 bases at J, with 18 bases between the two ends. The CDR3 runs to 16 residues. CDR3 sequence reads: CASSPSPGGTYNEQFF. DNA for the CDR3: TGCGCCAGCAGCCCTAGTCCCGGGGGTACATACAATGAGCAGTTCTTC.

The rearrangement joins TRBV30 to TRBJ1-1, with D unclear. Germline lookup yields CDR1 GTSNPN and CDR2 SVGIG (reference sequence). Trimming shortened V by 4 bases and J by 4 bases, and 13 bases separated the two germline ends. The CDR3 runs 13 residues. The CDR3 DNA reads as TGTGCCTGGAACCCTGAGTTGGGCACTGAAGCTTTCTTT. It yields the protein CAWNPELGTEAFF.

This rearrangement joins TRBV7-2 to TRBJ1-1; tentatively, D is TRBD1 (6 bases). V lost 3 bases and J lost 1, with 12 bases in between. Per germline, CDR1 SGHTA and CDR2 FQGNSA. The CDR3 extends over 15 amino acids. CDR3 sequence: CASSLGGLGNTEAFF. The CDR3 DNA follows: TGTGCCAGCAGCTTGGGGGGGCTGGGGAACACTGAAGCTTTCTTT.

The chain is built from TRBV5-1 and TRBJ2-2; 9 bases align to TRBD1. V was pared by 3 bases and J by 5 bases, with 5 bases of the junction left unmatched. Germline lookup yields CDR1 SGHRS and CDR2 YFSETQ. The CDR3 loop spans 15 amino acids. The CDR3 protein is CASSSDRGETGELFF. Written as DNA, the CDR3 is TGCGCCAGCAGCTCGGACAGGGGAGAAACCGGGGAGCTGTTTTTT.

This clone was counted between two and nine times. The gene calls are TRBV6-2 or TRBV6-3 and TRBJ2-2, with 8 nucleotides matching TRBD2. There are 16 residues in the CDR3. Trimming took 0 bases from V and 2 from J; bases not matched to a gene: 2. From germline, CDR1 is MNHEY and CDR2 SVGEGT. The chain's CDR3 is CASSYSAGGNTGELFF. The CDR3 nucleotides read TGTGCCAGCAGTTACTCGGCGGGGGGCAACACCGGGGAGCTGTTTTTT.

The J gene is TRBJ1-1, the V gene TRBV6-1, with TRBD1 identical over 7 bases. Trimming took 8 bases from V and 7 from J; bases not matched to a gene: 4. This CDR3 has 11 amino acids. Germline loops: CDR1 MNHNS, CDR2 SASEGT. The CDR3 nucleotides are TGTGCCAGCGCAGGGACAGTTGAAGCTTTCTTT. Translation: CASAGTVEAFF.

This clone has only a few counts. The gene calls are TRBV28 and TRBJ1-1; perhaps TRBD1 as D (6 bases). Trimming took off 6 bases at V and 0 bases at J, with 20 bases between the two ends. The CDR3 covers 17 residues. Germline CDR1 and CDR2: MDHEN and SYDVKM. The CDR3: CASRRDVNRELNTEAFF. DNA for the CDR3: TGTGCCAGCAGACGTGACGTCAACAGGGAACTGAACACTGAAGCTTTCTTT.

The chain has TRBV6-5 and TRBJ2-1, with 8 bases lining up with TRBD1. The CDR3 has 15 residues. Per germline, CDR1 MNHEY and CDR2 SVGAGI. V was pared by 7 bases and J by 5 bases, with 10 bases of the junction left unmatched. CDR3 nucleotides: TGTGCCAGCACTAGACGTCCAGGGGGCCACAATGAGCAGTTCTTC. This gives the protein CASTRRPGGHNEQFF.

The V gene is TRBV20-1, the J gene TRBJ2-3; D ambiguous. The CDR3 is 13 amino acids. Germline V gene data show CDR1 as DFQATT and CDR2 as SNEGSKA (reference sequence). Trimming cost V 3 bases and J 8 bases, with 15 bases left between them. CDR3 region: CSASLPGPGTQYF. As DNA, the CDR3 is TGCAGTGCTAGTCTTCCCGGGCCCGGTACGCAGTATTTT.

This clone has more than one count but fewer than ten. The genes are TRBV5-1 and TRBJ2-3; possibly TRBD1 or TRBD2 for D (5 bases each). There are 15 residues in the CDR3. The germline V gene has CDR1 SGHRS and CDR2 YFSETQ. The V gene lost 4 bases and the J gene lost 2 bases, with 14 bases spanning the gap. The CDR3 spells CASSPGTVDTDTQYF. Written as DNA, the CDR3 is TGCGCCAGCAGCCCCGGGACGGTGGACACAGATACGCAGTATTTT.

This chain links TRBV28 with TRBJ1-6; 8 nucleotides align to TRBD1. Germline CDR1 reads MDHEN; CDR2 reads SYDVKM. With 8 bases clipped from V and 4 bases from J, the junction kept 10 bases outside the gene matches. The CDR3 contains 16 residues. The CDR3 DNA sequence: TGTGCCAGCCTGGACAGGGTCGGGTCGTATAATTCACCCCTCCACTTT. Residues: CASLDRVGSYNSPLHF.